This T cell receptor beta chain was retrieved from a study of T-cell reconstitution after alpha-beta-depleted transplantation in children. A library of TCRbeta sequences, prepared with unique molecular identifiers, was generated. MiXCR, applied by TCRdb to the PCR reads, yields one record per CDR3 protein. The sample holds about 98,000 distinct CDR3 sequences, approximately 8% seen once. At least ten counts were recorded for this clonotype. What it recognizes is unknown. Findings and caveats of the study: Hyperexpanded clones declined; after one year, newly produced T cells mostly supplied diversity. Surviving recipient T cells and intrathymic progenitors accounted for some patients' high TCRbeta diversity at day 60. Reportedly, roughly two months post-transplant, alpha-beta T cells arose from several hundred expanded graft clones.

This sample comprised PBMCs, obtained before TCRalphabeta/CD19-depleted stem cell transplant. This TCR was recovered from a boy younger than 10 with acute lymphoblastic leukemia, due to receive a stem cell transplant.

The CDR3 region has the DNA TGTGCCAGCAGCCAACCCCCTGAGGATACGCAGTATTTT. Its protein is CASSQPPEDTQYF. The genes are TRBV3-1 and TRBJ2-3, with no clear D. Per the germline V gene, CDR1 is LGHDT and CDR2 is YNNKEL (reference sequence). This CDR3 is built from 13 residues. Trimming pared 2 bases from V and 6 bases from J, leaving 9 bases between.